This TCR beta chain derives from a study of early T cells in non-severe SARS-CoV-2 infection (dated by TCRdb to the early 2020s). As for the study more broadly: Because TCR sequencing was done on bulk RNA from unsorted whole blood, the alpha and beta chains could not be paired.

This clonotype was counted ten times or more. Its antigen remains undetermined. The record has no base qualities; no much larger clone is one base away. The study was a case-control design nested within a healthcare worker cohort in London, UK, with weekly nasopharyngeal swab PCR tests and blood sampling. Healthcare workers were recruited during the week of the UK lockdown, between 23 and 31 March 2020, and followed weekly for up to 16 weeks. Summary of the overall study and its limitations: VDJdb matching was skewed toward anti-spike CD8 responses and likely underestimated virus-specific expansions by missing private and CD4 specificities.

Library preparation employed 5' RACE. The instrument was a NextSeq 500. In the TCR library protocol, unique molecular identifiers were attached to individual cDNA molecules to correct for PCR bias and sequencing error. Sequencing covered both TCR alpha and beta chains, and within each sample the abundances of alpha and beta sequences were tightly co-correlated. The authors' pipeline ran thus. Decombinator V4 was used to perform V gene, J gene and CDR3 annotation of TCR sequences. Expanded TCRs were defined as changing significantly between any two time points under a Poisson model with p below 0.0001. TCR abundances were normalised to the total number of TCRs sequenced per sample and were expressed as counts per million. VDJdb, accessed 1 November 2021, was searched for CMV, EBV and SARS-CoV-2 annotated TCRs, with TCRs annotated for multiple antigens excluded. TCRdb reprocessing: public reads trimmed at Q25 with fastp, clones called with MiXCR, in-frame beta chains kept. Rows with a matching CDR3 protein are joined into one entry that keeps the most common DNA and genes. The V and J calls were determined by TCRdb, not by the authors. The sample table records some 89,000 distinct CDR3 sequences; about 11% of these occur just once. The ten top clones hold less than 5.5% of the sample.

The sequences come from whole blood, collected at baseline. This sequence was found in an adult who was a healthcare worker with PCR-confirmed SARS-CoV-2 infection or an uninfected control (not recorded which).

The nucleotide sequence reads TGCAGCGTCGAGGACAGGGGGCTCAACTATGGCTACACCTTC. Its translation reads: CSVEDRGLNYGYTF. In this chain, TRBV29-1 is recombined with TRBJ1-2, with TRBD1 matching 11 junction bases. CDR1 and CDR2 were assigned from the germline V gene as SQVTM and ANQGSEA. From V the trimming removes 6 bases and from J it removes 2 bases, while the gene matches leave 5 bases of the junction unaccounted for. CDR3 length: 14 amino acids, cysteine to phenylalanine. Only the CDR3 portion is preserved as DNA: 42 bases, with reading frame beginning at the first base.